This TCR beta chain was found in a study of post-analysis software for immune sequencing data. Whole-study results and caveats: In patients, TRBV5-6, TRBV5-1 and TRBV20-1 belonged to roughly five TRBV segments found more frequently than in controls.

This clonotype has more than one count but fewer than ten. Its antigen is as yet unknown. The TCR beta cDNA libraries carried unique molecular identifiers. T cells numbering roughly 1 to 10 million yielded 500,000 to 550,000 cDNA molecules. TCRdb re-called the PCR reads through MiXCR, storing one row per CDR3 protein. The sample lists hundreds of thousands of distinct CDR3 sequences; just under 30% were seen once. J gave up 2 bases and V 3 bases, and 4 bases lay outside the gene matches. The CDR3 sequence is 15 residues long. Germline CDR1 KGHDR, CDR2 SFDVKD. This TCR was sampled from a girl aged 5-17 years with multiple sclerosis. V usage is TRBV24-1 and J usage is TRBJ2-3; 7 bases agree with TRBD1. Sequencing was done on a sample of blood. CDR3 sequence reads: CATSDRQGYTDTQYF. DNA of the CDR3: TGTGCCACCAGTGATCGACAGGGCTACACAGATACGCAGTATTTT.